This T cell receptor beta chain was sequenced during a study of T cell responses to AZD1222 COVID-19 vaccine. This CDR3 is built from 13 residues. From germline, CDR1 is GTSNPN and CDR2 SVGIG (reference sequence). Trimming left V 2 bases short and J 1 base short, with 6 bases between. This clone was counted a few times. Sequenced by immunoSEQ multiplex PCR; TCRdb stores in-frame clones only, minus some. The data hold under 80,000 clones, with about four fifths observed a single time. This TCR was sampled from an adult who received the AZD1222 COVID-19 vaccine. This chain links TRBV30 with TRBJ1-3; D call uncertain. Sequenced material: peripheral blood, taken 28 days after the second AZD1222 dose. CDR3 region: CAWSQYSGNTIYF. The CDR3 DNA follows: TGTGCCTGGAGTCAGTATTCTGGAAACACCATATATTTT.